These 6 T cell receptor beta chains share one sample of origin, sequenced in a study of cytotoxic CD8 clonotypes in ibrutinib-treated CLL. TCRdb keeps only in-frame clones here, not all; method: immunoSEQ multiplex PCR. Among fewer than 50,000 clones listed, almost 70% were seen once. This material consisted of PBMCs, taken after 12 months of ibrutinib treatment. The receptors stem from a human donor with chronic lymphocytic leukemia.

V and J are TRBV14 and TRBJ1-2; D remains ambiguous. The CDR3 extends over 13 amino acids. Per the germline V gene, CDR1 is SGHDN and CDR2 is FVKESK. The chain's CDR3 is CAISGPGGYGYTF. The CDR3, as DNA: TGTGCAATATCTGGGCCCGGAGGCTATGGCTACACCTTC.

The CDR3 spells CASSPSSGEYEQYF. DNA for the CDR3: TGTGCCAGCAGTCCATCTAGCGGGGAGTACGAGCAGTACTTC. The V call is TRBV2, the J call TRBJ2-7; 9 nucleotides align to TRBD2. This CDR3 is built from 14 residues. The germline V gene encodes CDR1 SNHLY and CDR2 FYNNEI. Trimming cost V 5 bases and J 4 bases; bases outside gene matches: 6.

The chain combines TRBV6-5 with TRBJ2-1; TRBD1 matches 10 bases. The V gene end was trimmed by 0 bases and the J gene end by 6 bases; junction bases not matched to a gene: 5. This CDR3 has 16 amino acids. Germline CDR1 reads MNHEY; CDR2 reads SVGAGI. The CDR3 reads CASSYSGTGDANEQFF. Here the CDR3 DNA reads TGTGCCAGCAGTTACTCCGGGACAGGGGATGCCAATGAGCAGTTCTTC.

The sample holds one count of this clone. V is TRBV6-6 and J is TRBJ1-1; D not resolved. V was shortened by 2 bases and J by 1 base, with 5 bases between the two germline ends. Germline CDR1 is MNHNY and CDR2 is SVGAGI (reference sequence). This CDR3 is built from 13 residues. The CDR3 sequence: CASSYGENTEAFF. CDR3 coding DNA: TGTGCCAGCAGTTACGGAGAGAACACTGAAGCTTTCTTT.

The CDR3 is CASSPRGLAGTEQFF. The CDR3 DNA reads as TGTGCCAGCAGCCCAAGGGGACTAGCGGGAACTGAGCAGTTCTTC. The rearrangement links TRBV7-6 to TRBJ2-1; 13 bases map to TRBD2. CDR1 is SGHVS, CDR2 FNYEAQ, per germline. Losses at the gene ends were 5 bases for V and 9 bases for J; bases not matched to a gene: 7. The CDR3 runs to 15 residues.

The chain employs TRBV2 and TRBJ2-7; D possibly corresponds to TRBD1 (5 bases). The CDR3 sequence is 12 residues long. V lost 11 bases and J lost 3, with 14 bases in between. The germline V gene encodes CDR1 SNHLY and CDR2 FYNNEI. The CDR3 DNA is TGTGCCGGGGCGTCTACAGGCTACGAGCAGTACTTC. This sequence encodes CAGASTGYEQYF.